A single sample is the source of the 26 T cell receptor beta chains below, sequenced in a study of T cell responses to AZD1222 COVID-19 vaccine. This table comes from immunoSEQ multiplex PCR, and its TCRdb copy is limited to in-frame clones, with some not included. In the table there are 130,000 to 150,000 clones, roughly 88% of which are singletons. The input for sequencing was peripheral blood, taken 28 days after the second AZD1222 dose. These receptors came from an adult who received the AZD1222 COVID-19 vaccine.

The chain employs TRBV5-4 and TRBJ2-3; 8 bases fit TRBD2. Trimming cost V 3 bases and J 6 bases; bases outside gene matches: 9. Germline V gene lookup returns CDR1 SGHNT and CDR2 YYREEE (reference sequence). This CDR3 comprises 15 residues. CDR3 bases: TGTGCCAGCAGCTCCCTCGAGACTAGCGTTGATACGCAGTATTTT. Protein product: CASSSLETSVDTQYF.

The rearrangement uses TRBV19 and TRBJ1-5; D remains ambiguous. Looked up from germline, CDR1 is LNHDA and CDR2 is SQIVND (reference sequence). V was pared by 6 bases and J by 5 bases, with 17 bases between. This CDR3 is 15 amino acids long. The CDR3 here is CASRGTAEPYQPQHF. DNA for the CDR3: TGTGCCAGTAGAGGCACAGCTGAACCGTATCAGCCCCAGCATTTT.

The J gene is TRBJ1-1, the V gene TRBV30, with 11 bases aligning to TRBD1. V lost 2 bases, J lost 5 bases, and 13 bases stayed unmatched. This CDR3 has 17 amino acids. Germline V gives CDR1 GTSNPN, CDR2 SVGIG (reference sequence). DNA for the CDR3: TGTGCCTGGAGTCGTACGGACAGGGGGCAGTTTGGGACTGAAGCTTTCTTT. This gives the protein CAWSRTDRGQFGTEAFF.

The genes are TRBV2 and TRBJ1-1; D is possibly TRBD1 (5 bases). This CDR3 is built from 14 residues. Germline assignment: CDR1 SNHLY and CDR2 FYNNEI. Between the trimmed V and J ends, which lost 3 bases and 1 base, there was a span of 9 bases. In DNA, the CDR3 is TGTGCCAGCAGTGACAGGGTGAAGAACACTGAAGCTTTCTTT. The encoded protein is CASSDRVKNTEAFF.

The chain employs TRBV11-2 and TRBJ1-1; D is uncertain. The germline CDR1 and CDR2 sequences are SGHAT and FQNNGV. Trimming pared 0 bases from V and 1 base from J, leaving 12 bases between. The CDR3 totals 16 residues. The CDR3 reads CASSLEFGSRNTEAFF. DNA for the CDR3: TGTGCCAGCAGCTTAGAATTTGGCAGCCGGAACACTGAAGCTTTCTTT.

Points on this clone: With a much larger clone just one base away, this may be a read error. The identical CDR3 is also encoded by other nucleotide sequences in the sample. The rearrangement joins TRBV7-9 to TRBJ2-2, with D uncertain. This CDR3 comprises 12 residues. With 4 bases removed from V and 2 bases from J, the gap between germline ends came to 2 bases. Germline loops: CDR1 SEHNR, CDR2 FQNEAQ (reference sequence). CDR3 DNA: TGTGCCAGCAGCTACAACACCGGGGAGCTGTTTTTT. This translates into CASSYNTGELFF.

This clone was recorded a few times. The rearrangement uses TRBV4-2 and TRBJ1-5; D not certain. The V end was cut by 1 base, the J end by 4 bases, with 14 bases between. Germline assignment: CDR1 LGHNA and CDR2 YNFKEQ. The CDR3 consists of 16 residues. For the CDR3, the DNA is TGTGCCAGCAGCCAAGTTCAGGCAGCATCAAATCAGCCCCAGCATTTT. Translation gives CASSQVQAASNQPQHF.

The genes are TRBV27 and TRBJ1-5; D not certain. Germline values: CDR1 MNHEY, CDR2 SMNVEV (reference sequence). This CDR3 is built from 12 residues. The V gene lost 5 bases and the J gene lost 6 bases, with 8 bases spanning the gap. The CDR3 nucleotides are TGTGCCAGCAGTGCCCCCGCTCAGCCCCAGCATTTT. Translated, it gives CASSAPAQPQHF.

Comments on this clone: Other DNA sequences in the same sample also yield this CDR3. The rearrangement uses TRBV6-5 and TRBJ1-3; a weak D match, TRBD1 (6 bases). The V end lost 7 bases, the J end lost 2 bases, and 9 bases lay between the germline ends. The CDR3 is 13 residues long. Looked up from germline, CDR1 is MNHEY and CDR2 is SVGAGI. Here the CDR3 reads CASTRTAGNTIYF. DNA of the CDR3: TGTGCCAGCACCAGGACAGCTGGAAACACCATATATTTT.

This chain joins TRBV5-6 and TRBJ2-1; TRBD1 might be the D (5 bases). The CDR3 consists of 16 residues. Looked up from germline, CDR1 is SGHDT and CDR2 is YYEEEE. The V gene lost 2 bases and the J gene lost 1 base, with 13 bases spanning the gap. The CDR3: CASSFTIGASYNEQFF. CDR3 bases: TGTGCCAGCAGCTTTACCATAGGGGCTTCCTACAATGAGCAGTTCTTC.

V and J are TRBV5-4 and TRBJ2-7; D not resolved. Trimming shortened V by 4 bases and J by 5 bases, and 10 bases separated the two germline ends. Germline CDR1 SGHNT, CDR2 YYREEE (reference sequence). The CDR3 sequence is 12 residues long. DNA of the CDR3: TGTGCCAGCAGCAAGGGCCCGAACGAGCAGTACTTC. It yields the protein CASSKGPNEQYF.

The chain recombines TRBV11-3 with TRBJ2-2; no definite D call. V was trimmed by 5 bases and J by 4 bases, leaving 8 bases between them. CDR3 length: 13 amino acids. CDR1 SGHNT and CDR2 YENEEA come from the germline V gene. CDR3 residues: CASSLASTGELFF. The CDR3 region has the DNA TGTGCCAGCAGCCTGGCGAGCACCGGGGAGCTGTTTTTT.

This chain connects TRBV6-5 to TRBJ2-2; no reliable D call. Trimming stripped 0 bases from V and 0 bases from J, with 8 bases between. CDR3 size: 16 residues. Per the germline V gene, CDR1 is MNHEY and CDR2 is SVGAGI. The CDR3, as DNA: TGTGCCAGCAGTTACTCGACTGCGGCGAACACCGGGGAGCTGTTTTTT. Translating it yields CASSYSTAANTGELFF.

The genes are TRBV2 and TRBJ1-2; D is uncertain. Trimming pared 8 bases from V and 2 bases from J, leaving 6 bases between. The length of the CDR3 is 11 residues. The germline V gene has CDR1 SNHLY and CDR2 FYNNEI. CDR3 residues: CASQSNYGYTF. DNA for the CDR3: TGTGCCAGCCAATCAAACTATGGCTACACCTTC. Using reference TRBV2 and TRBJ1-2 for the parts outside the CDR3, the full variable domain is EPEVTQTPSHQVTQMGQEVILRCVPISNHLYFYWYRQILGQKVEFLVSFYNNEISEKSEIFDDQFSVERPDGSNFTLKIRSTKLEDSAMYFCASQSNYGYTFGSGTRLTVV.

This chain connects TRBV15 to TRBJ1-6; no definite D call. Germline V CDR1 and CDR2: LNHNV, YYDKDF (reference sequence). V was shortened by 0 bases and J by 9 bases, with 6 bases between the two germline ends. The CDR3 length is 13 residues. The CDR3 spells CATSRDPSSPLHF. CDR3 in DNA: TGTGCCACCAGCAGAGATCCGAGTTCACCCCTCCACTTT.

This clone has just one count. The chain has TRBV5-1 and TRBJ1-1; D perhaps matches TRBD1 (6 bases). The CDR3 spans 14 residues. Trimming left V 3 bases short and J 4 bases short, with 13 bases between. Germline CDR1 and CDR2: SGHRS and YFSETQ. The CDR3 bases are TGCGCCAGCAGCTCGCGGGGGGCGAGCACTGAAGCTTTCTTT. It translates to CASSSRGASTEAFF.

This chain links TRBV18 with TRBJ1-5; possible D gene TRBD1, 5 bases. The CDR3 extends over 16 amino acids. The V and J ends lost 3 bases and 7 bases respectively, with 19 bases between them. CDR1 KGHSH and CDR2 LQKENI come from the germline V gene. In nucleotides, the CDR3 is TGTGCCAGCTCACCCGCAGAGGGACCGGGAGGGCAGCCCCAGCATTTT. Amino acid sequence: CASSPAEGPGGQPQHF.

This chain uses TRBV5-4 with TRBJ2-3; 9 positions match TRBD2. This CDR3 spans 16 amino acids. Germline CDR1 and CDR2: SGHNT and YYREEE (reference sequence). V was pared by 4 bases and J by 4 bases, with 10 bases of the junction left unmatched. CDR3 DNA: TGTGCCAGCAGCCCAGCGGGGGGATCCGCGTCAGATACGCAGTATTTT. Its protein product is CASSPAGGSASDTQYF.

The sample holds one count of this clone. This chain links TRBV5-1 with TRBJ1-1; TRBD1 agrees at 11 bases. The CDR3 sequence is 16 residues long. Germline assignment: CDR1 SGHRS and CDR2 YFSETQ. After removal of 4 bases from V and 11 bases from J, the junction contained 16 bases not matched to a gene. The CDR3 DNA is TGCGCCAGCAGCCTGACTGCCGGGACAGGGGGAATTGGGGCTTTCTTT. Translated, it gives CASSLTAGTGGIGAFF.

This clone was observed a handful of times. This chain uses TRBV12-5 with TRBJ1-2; D uncertain. V shed 4 bases and J shed 5 bases, with 5 bases lying between them. The CDR3 runs to 11 residues. Germline values: CDR1 LGHNT, CDR2 FRNRAP. This chain's CDR3 is CASGSAYGYTF. CDR3 DNA: TGTGCTAGTGGTTCGGCTTATGGCTACACCTTC.

The gene calls are TRBV6-5 and TRBJ2-1, with 8 bases matching TRBD1. The ends lost 6 bases at V and 4 bases at J; junction bases unmatched: 5. Per germline, CDR1 MNHEY and CDR2 SVGAGI. The CDR3 is 14 amino acids. The CDR3 sequence: CASRATGGYNEQFF. Written as DNA, the CDR3 is TGTGCCAGCAGGGCAACAGGGGGATACAATGAGCAGTTCTTC.

The chain is built from TRBV1 and TRBJ1-5; TRBD1 is the table's D call, not checked against the DNA. TRBV1 is reported as a pseudogene. CDR3 length: 16 residues. CDR3 sequence: CTSSQHVGQGHQPQHF. CDR3 bases: TGCACCAGCAGCCAACACGTGGGACAGGGCCATCAGCCCCAGCATTTT.

The rearrangement joins TRBV14 to TRBJ1-3; no reliable D call. The CDR3 covers 14 residues. V shed 4 bases and J shed 0 bases, with 7 bases lying between them. Germline loops: CDR1 SGHDN, CDR2 FVKESK. CDR3 in amino acids: CASSPLRSGNTIYF. The CDR3 DNA sequence: TGTGCCAGCAGCCCCTTGCGCTCTGGAAACACCATATATTTT. The whole variable domain, filled in from reference TRBV14 and TRBJ1-3, reads EAGVTQFPSHSVIEKGQTVTLRCDPISGHDNLYWYRRVMGKEIKFLLHFVKESKQDESGMPNNRFLAERTGGTYSTLKVQPAELEDSGVYFCASSPLRSGNTIYFGEGSWLTVV.

The genes are TRBV3-1 (or the pseudogene TRBV3-2) and TRBJ1-2; D unclear. Germline V lookup: CDR1 LGHDT, CDR2 YNNKEL (reference sequence). The CDR3 runs 14 residues. The germline V and J ends were trimmed by 1 base and 2 bases, with 8 bases remaining between them. The CDR3 region has the DNA TGTGCCAGCAGCCAAGGTGGTCAGAACTATGGCTACACCTTC. It is translated as CASSQGGQNYGYTF.

This rearrangement joins TRBV5-1 to TRBJ1-6; D call uncertain. The V end lost 8 bases, the J end lost 10 bases, and 25 bases lay between the germline ends. The CDR3 has 16 residues. Germline-derived CDR1 and CDR2 are SGHRS and YFSETQ. The CDR3 reads CASRQDVSGYSSPLHF. CDR3 sequence (DNA): TGCGCCAGTCGGCAGGATGTGTCGGGGTACTCGTCACCCCTCCACTTT.

The chain is built from TRBV2 and TRBJ2-7; D possibly corresponds to TRBD2 (6 bases). The CDR3 has 14 amino acids. The ends were cut back, 4 bases at V and 6 bases at J, with 16 bases in the middle. Germline CDR1 and CDR2: SNHLY and FYNNEI. This CDR3 is CASSAGARQGEQYF. CDR3 DNA sequence: TGTGCCAGCAGTGCGGGAGCGAGACAAGGCGAGCAGTACTTC.